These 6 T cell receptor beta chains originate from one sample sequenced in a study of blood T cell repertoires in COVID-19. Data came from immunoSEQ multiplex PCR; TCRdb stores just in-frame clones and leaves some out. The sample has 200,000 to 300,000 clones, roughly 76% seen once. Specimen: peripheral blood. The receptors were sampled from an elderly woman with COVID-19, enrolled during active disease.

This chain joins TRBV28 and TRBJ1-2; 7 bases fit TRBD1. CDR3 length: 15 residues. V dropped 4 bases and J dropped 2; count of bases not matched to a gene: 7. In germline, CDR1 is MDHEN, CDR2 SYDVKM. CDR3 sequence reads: CASSSRGQMNYGYTF. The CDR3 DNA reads TGTGCCAGCAGTTCGAGGGGACAGATGAACTATGGCTACACCTTC.

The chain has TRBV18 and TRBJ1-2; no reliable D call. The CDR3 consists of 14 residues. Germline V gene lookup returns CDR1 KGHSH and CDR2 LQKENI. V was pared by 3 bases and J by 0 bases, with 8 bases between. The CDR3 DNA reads TGTGCCAGCTCACCTGACATCTCTAACTATGGCTACACCTTC. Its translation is CASSPDISNYGYTF.

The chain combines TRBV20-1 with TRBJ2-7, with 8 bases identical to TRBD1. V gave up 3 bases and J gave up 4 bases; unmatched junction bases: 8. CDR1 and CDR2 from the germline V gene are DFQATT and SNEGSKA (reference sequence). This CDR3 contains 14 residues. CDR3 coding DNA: TGCAGTGCTAGTCGGAGCCAGGGGGCTTACGAGCAGTACTTC. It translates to CSASRSQGAYEQYF.

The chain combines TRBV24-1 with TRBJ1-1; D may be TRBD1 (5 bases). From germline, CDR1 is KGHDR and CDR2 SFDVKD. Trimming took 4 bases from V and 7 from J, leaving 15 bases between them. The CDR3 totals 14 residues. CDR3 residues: CATSDPGQTFEAFF. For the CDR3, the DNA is TGTGCCACCAGTGACCCCGGACAAACCTTTGAAGCTTTCTTT.

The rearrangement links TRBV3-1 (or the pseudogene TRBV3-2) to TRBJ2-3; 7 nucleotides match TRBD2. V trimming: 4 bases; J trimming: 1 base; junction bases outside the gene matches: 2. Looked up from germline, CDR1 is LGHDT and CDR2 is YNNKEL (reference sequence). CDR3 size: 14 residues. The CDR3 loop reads CASSPAGGTDTQYF. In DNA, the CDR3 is TGTGCCAGCAGCCCCGCGGGAGGCACAGATACGCAGTATTTT.

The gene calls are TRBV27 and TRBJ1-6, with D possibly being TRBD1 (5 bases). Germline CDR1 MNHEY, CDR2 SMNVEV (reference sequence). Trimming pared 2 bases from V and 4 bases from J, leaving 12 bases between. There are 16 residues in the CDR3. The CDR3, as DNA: TGTGCCAGCAGTTTAGGGCAAGGGGTTTATAATTCACCCCTCCACTTT. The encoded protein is CASSLGQGVYNSPLHF.